The 27 T cell receptor beta chains presented below share a single source sample, sequenced in a study of T cell clones after liver transplantation. Profiled with immunoSEQ multiplex PCR; TCRdb holds only in-frame clones, not every one. The top ten hold approximately 14% of the sample, which has over 50,000 clones, 86% seen once. Specimen: CD8+ T cells from blood, collected 12 months after liver transplant. Every receptor here comes from a human patient who received a liver transplant. Some T cells may have originated in the graft donor.

This chain uses TRBV4-1 with TRBJ2-7, with D unclear. Looked up from germline, CDR1 is MGHRA and CDR2 is YSYEKL. Trimming took off 0 bases at V and 4 bases at J, with 7 bases between the two ends. The CDR3 consists of 13 residues. CDR3 sequence reads: CASSQDNQYEQYF. The CDR3 coding sequence is TGCGCCAGCAGCCAAGATAACCAATACGAGCAGTACTTC.

The genes are TRBV19 and TRBJ2-1, with 12 nucleotides matching TRBD2. There are 15 residues in the CDR3. The germline V gene encodes CDR1 LNHDA and CDR2 SQIVND (reference sequence). Germline trimming cut 3 bases from V and 7 bases from J; bases unmatched to any gene: 4. The CDR3 coding sequence is TGTGCCAGTAGTATGCTAGCGGGAGGGGGAAATGAGCAGTTCTTC. Protein: CASSMLAGGGNEQFF.

The chain joins TRBV28 to TRBJ2-7; D may be TRBD1 (6 bases). The V end lost 7 bases, the J end lost 4 bases, and 11 bases lay between the germline ends. There are 12 residues in the CDR3. Germline CDR1 and CDR2: MDHEN and SYDVKM. The CDR3 region has the DNA TGTGCCAGCAACTATCAGGGGTACGAGCAGTACTTC. Its translation is CASNYQGYEQYF.

This chain uses TRBV29-1 with TRBJ1-2; TRBD1 might be the D (5 bases). V shed 5 bases and J shed 4 bases, with 14 bases lying between them. The CDR3 extends over 13 amino acids. The V gene's germline CDR1 is SQVTM and CDR2 ANQGSEA. The CDR3 sequence is CSVRVPDSYGYTF. CDR3 coding DNA: TGCAGCGTTCGCGTCCCAGACAGCTATGGCTACACCTTC.

This clone was found a few times. V usage is TRBV5-7 and J usage is TRBJ2-7; D remains ambiguous. TRBV5-7 is flagged as an ORF with uncertain function. Deletions cut 4 bases from V and 0 bases from J, with 8 bases between. The CDR3 contains 13 residues. CDR3 sequence: CASSPPLSYEQYF. CDR3 nucleotide sequence: TGTGCCAGCAGCCCCCCCCTCTCCTACGAGCAGTACTTC.

The genes are TRBV28 and TRBJ1-2; D perhaps matches TRBD1 (5 bases). From germline, CDR1 is MDHEN and CDR2 SYDVKM. The CDR3 consists of 16 residues. Trimming pared 7 bases from V and 5 bases from J, leaving 23 bases between. The CDR3 reads CASNFITGTTKYGYTF. The DNA for the CDR3 is TGTGCCAGCAATTTTATCACAGGAACTACGAAGTATGGCTACACCTTC.

This clone was seen only a few times. V gene TRBV19 combines with J gene TRBJ2-7; no firm D call. This CDR3 comprises 13 residues. The V gene lost 7 bases and the J gene lost 5 bases, with 15 bases spanning the gap. Looked up from germline, CDR1 is LNHDA and CDR2 is SQIVND (reference sequence). The CDR3 spells CASTDTWANEQYF. The CDR3 DNA sequence: TGTGCCAGTACAGACACCTGGGCAAACGAGCAGTACTTC.

The chain links TRBV6-9 to TRBJ2-1; 7 bases are shared with TRBD2. The CDR3 consists of 16 residues. CDR1 and CDR2 (germline): MNHGY, SVAAGI. Germline trimming cut 0 bases from V and 0 bases from J; bases unmatched to any gene: 2. The CDR3 reads CASSYSGTTSYNEQFF. The DNA of the CDR3 is TGTGCCAGCAGTTATTCCGGGACTACCTCCTACAATGAGCAGTTCTTC.

The V gene is TRBV6-5, the J gene TRBJ2-2; 7 nucleotides agree with TRBD2. V gave up 5 bases and J gave up 0 bases; unmatched junction bases: 3. In germline, CDR1 is MNHEY, CDR2 SVGAGI. This CDR3 has 15 residues. The CDR3 loop reads CASSIAGPNTGELFF. CDR3 DNA sequence: TGTGCCAGCAGTATAGCGGGTCCGAACACCGGGGAGCTGTTTTTT.

The chain combines TRBV19 with TRBJ1-5, with D perhaps matching TRBD1 (5 bases). The CDR3 is made up of 15 amino acids. V was trimmed by 4 bases and J by 2 bases, leaving 12 bases between them. Germline loops: CDR1 LNHDA, CDR2 SQIVND (reference sequence). CDR3 coding DNA: TGTGCCAGTAGTACGACAGTAAACGGCAATCAGCCCCAGCATTTT. Amino acids: CASSTTVNGNQPQHF. Using reference TRBV19 and TRBJ1-5 for the parts outside the CDR3, the full variable domain is DGGITQSPKYLFRKEGQNVTLSCEQNLNHDAMYWYRQDPGQGLRLIYYSQIVNDFQKGDIAEGYSVSREKKESFPLTVTSAQKNPTAFYLCASSTTVNGNQPQHFGDGTRLSIL.

This chain connects TRBV4-1 to TRBJ2-7; 9 bases are shared with TRBD2. V dropped 0 bases and J dropped 0; count of bases not matched to a gene: 3. CDR1 and CDR2 (germline): MGHRA, YSYEKL. The CDR3 contains 16 residues. CDR3 nucleotides: TGCGCCAGCAGCCAAGATATTAGCGGGGGCTCCTACGAGCAGTACTTC. Protein: CASSQDISGGSYEQYF.

The rearrangement joins TRBV7-9 to TRBJ2-1; TRBD2 is a possible D gene (6 bases). Germline-derived CDR1 and CDR2 are SEHNR and FQNEAQ (reference sequence). V was shortened by 5 bases and J by 4 bases, with 15 bases between the two germline ends. This CDR3 is 15 amino acids long. CDR3 sequence (DNA): TGTGCCAGCAGCCGATTAATAGCGGTTTACAATGAGCAGTTCTTC. Its translation is CASSRLIAVYNEQFF. The variable domain in full, completed from reference TRBV7-9 and TRBJ2-1, reads DTGVSQNPRHKITKRGQNVTFRCDPISEHNRLYWYRQTLGQGPEFLTYFQNEAQLEKSRLLSDRFSAERPKGSFSTLEIQRTEQGDSAMYLCASSRLIAVYNEQFFGPGTRLTVL.

CDR3 sequence reads: CASSLTGDALNTGELFF. CDR3 DNA: TGCGCCAGCAGCCTCACAGGGGACGCCTTAAACACCGGGGAGCTGTTTTTT. The chain uses TRBV4-1 and TRBJ2-2, with TRBD1 identical over 7 bases. In germline, CDR1 is MGHRA, CDR2 YSYEKL. This CDR3 comprises 17 residues. V gave up 4 bases and J gave up 2 bases; unmatched junction bases: 10.

The chain combines TRBV27 with TRBJ1-5; TRBD1 aligns across 8 bases. This CDR3 has 15 residues. Per the germline V gene, CDR1 is MNHEY and CDR2 is SMNVEV (reference sequence). With V trimmed by 2 bases and J by 6 bases, 6 bases remained unmatched. CDR3 in amino acids: CASSLGAQGGQPQHF. The CDR3 DNA sequence: TGTGCCAGCAGTTTAGGGGCACAGGGGGGTCAGCCCCAGCATTTT.

This clone was counted a few times. The chain is built from TRBV28 and TRBJ2-7; D is possibly TRBD2 (5 bases). Germline CDR1 and CDR2: MDHEN and SYDVKM. The CDR3 contains 17 residues. V was cut by 3 bases and J by 0 bases, with 18 bases left in between. CDR3 nucleotide sequence: TGTGCCAGCAGTTTGAGGGCTTCGGGGTTGAGCTCCTACGAGCAGTACTTC. It is translated as CASSLRASGLSSYEQYF.

The V call is TRBV5-1, the J call TRBJ2-5, with D maybe TRBD2 (6 bases). Per the germline V gene, CDR1 is SGHRS and CDR2 is YFSETQ. V lost 0 bases and J lost 3, with 9 bases in between. The CDR3 consists of 14 residues. The CDR3 here is CASSLGWGEETQYF. DNA for the CDR3: TGCGCCAGCAGCTTGGGGTGGGGGGAAGAGACCCAGTACTTC. The complete variable domain, with remaining parts taken from reference TRBV5-1 and TRBJ2-5, reads KAGVTQTPRYLIKTRGQQVTLSCSPISGHRSVSWYQQTPGQGLQFLFEYFSETQRNKGNFPGRFSGRQFSNSRSEMNVSTLELGDSALYLCASSLGWGEETQYFGPGTRLLVL.

This clone was counted once. J is TRBJ2-5 and V is TRBV13, with 8 bases fitting TRBD2. The germline V gene encodes CDR1 PRHDT and CDR2 FYEKMQ (reference sequence). The CDR3 runs 15 residues. V gave up 3 bases and J gave up 2 bases; unmatched junction bases: 5. CDR3 sequence reads: CASSFVTSAQETQYF. CDR3 DNA sequence: TGTGCCAGCAGCTTCGTGACTAGCGCTCAAGAGACCCAGTACTTC.

This chain uses TRBV2 with TRBJ1-4; TRBD1 matches 9 bases. Unmatched junction bases numbered 8, after V lost 1 base and J lost 5 bases. The CDR3 totals 17 residues. CDR1 and CDR2 from the germline V gene are SNHLY and FYNNEI. DNA for the CDR3: TGTGCCAGCAGTGAAGAAGTCGGGACAGGGCTCAATGAAAAACTGTTTTTT. Protein: CASSEEVGTGLNEKLFF.

This chain joins TRBV9 and TRBJ2-6, with a possible D match to TRBD2 (6 bases). With 0 bases removed from V and 0 bases from J, the gap between germline ends came to 13 bases. The CDR3 spans 18 residues. Germline values: CDR1 SGDLS, CDR2 YYNGEE. The CDR3 DNA reads TGTGCCAGCAGCGTAGTGGCTAGCGCGGTCTCTGGGGCCAACGTCCTGACTTTC. Its translation is CASSVVASAVSGANVLTF.

This chain joins TRBV6-5 and TRBJ1-2; 11 bases map to TRBD1. The CDR3 contains 14 residues. V lost 9 bases to trimming and J lost 2 bases; unmatched junction nucleotides: 5. CDR1 MNHEY and CDR2 SVGAGI come from the germline V gene. CDR3 sequence reads: CASGQGANNYGYTF. CDR3 coding DNA: TGTGCCAGTGGACAGGGGGCGAACAACTATGGCTACACCTTC.

The rearrangement links TRBV27 to TRBJ2-7; D is unresolved. This CDR3 comprises 13 residues. Trimming pared 0 bases from V and 6 bases from J, leaving 9 bases between. The germline V gene has CDR1 MNHEY and CDR2 SMNVEV (reference sequence). The CDR3 sequence is CASSLSPQSEQYF. CDR3 sequence (DNA): TGTGCCAGCAGTTTATCTCCCCAGAGCGAGCAGTACTTC.

V usage is TRBV5-1 and J usage is TRBJ1-1; D perhaps matches TRBD1 (5 bases). Trimming left V 2 bases short and J 3 bases short, with 11 bases between. Germline V gives CDR1 SGHRS, CDR2 YFSETQ. The CDR3 contains 14 residues. The CDR3 bases are TGCGCCAGCAGCTTTTTGGGGGACGACACTGAAGCTTTCTTT. Amino acids: CASSFLGDDTEAFF. The complete variable domain, with remaining parts taken from reference TRBV5-1 and TRBJ1-1, reads KAGVTQTPRYLIKTRGQQVTLSCSPISGHRSVSWYQQTPGQGLQFLFEYFSETQRNKGNFPGRFSGRQFSNSRSEMNVSTLELGDSALYLCASSFLGDDTEAFFGQGTRLTVV.

This rearrangement joins TRBV7-9 to TRBJ1-4; D not certain. Germline values: CDR1 SEHNR, CDR2 FQNEAQ (reference sequence). This CDR3 region has 17 residues. V was shortened by 1 base and J by 0 bases, with 12 bases between the two germline ends. The CDR3 protein is CASSLVGTAATNEKLFF. The CDR3 bases are TGTGCCAGCAGCTTAGTTGGCACCGCCGCAACTAATGAAAAACTGTTTTTT.

The V and J genes are TRBV2 and TRBJ2-3; D possibly matches TRBD1 or TRBD2 (5 bases each). V gave up 6 bases and J gave up 1 base, with 11 bases separating them. The CDR3 loop spans 14 amino acids. Germline CDR1 reads SNHLY; CDR2 reads FYNNEI. The CDR3 spells CASSRDGGTDTQYF. CDR3 DNA sequence: TGTGCCAGCAGCCGGGACGGAGGCACAGATACGCAGTATTTT.

The gene calls are TRBV28 and TRBJ2-7; D tentatively fits TRBD1 or TRBD2 (5 bases each). The germline CDR1 and CDR2 sequences are MDHEN and SYDVKM. V lost 2 bases and J lost 4, with 6 bases in between. The CDR3 length is 12 residues. CDR3 nucleotide sequence: TGTGCCAGCAGTTTAGGGGGATACGAGCAGTACTTC. Translating gives CASSLGGYEQYF.

V and J are TRBV5-4 and TRBJ1-3; 9 positions match TRBD1. Germline V gene data show CDR1 as SGHNT and CDR2 as YYREEE (reference sequence). The V gene end was trimmed by 4 bases and the J gene end by 4 bases; junction bases not matched to a gene: 6. The length of the CDR3 is 15 residues. CDR3 DNA sequence: TGTGCCAGCAGCGATGGGACAGGGATAGGAAACACCATATATTTT. It encodes CASSDGTGIGNTIYF.

The chain uses TRBV28 and TRBJ2-1; D may be TRBD2 (6 bases). Trimming pared 4 bases from V and 7 bases from J, leaving 17 bases between. The CDR3 runs 15 residues. CDR1 MDHEN and CDR2 SYDVKM come from the germline V gene. The CDR3: CASSSPGLPMNEQFF. CDR3 nucleotide sequence: TGTGCCAGCAGTTCCCCGGGACTCCCTATGAATGAGCAGTTCTTC.